The table lists the clone carrying this T cell receptor (beta chain) with a count of one. CDR3 length: 16 residues. The ends were cut back, 4 bases at V and 6 bases at J, with 16 bases in the middle. The germline V gene encodes CDR1 SGHVS and CDR2 FQNEAQ. The table came from immunoSEQ multiplex PCR; TCRdb's copy has only in-frame clones and leaves some out. The table has about 390,000 clones, about 86% seen once. The entry originates in a study of blood T cell repertoires in COVID-19. Study context: Acute and convalescent COVID-19 specimens originated in the United States, Italy and Spain.

The sequenced material came from PBMCs or T cells enriched from blood (not recorded which). The V gene is TRBV7-8, the J gene TRBJ1-6, with D possibly being TRBD1 (6 bases). This clonotype originated in a woman aged 50 to 65 who had recovered from COVID-19. The CDR3: CASSSTGPGANSPLHF. In nucleotides, the CDR3 is TGTGCCAGCAGCTCAACGGGCCCAGGGGCTAATTCACCCCTCCACTTT.